Listed here is a single T cell receptor beta chain. Its antigen is not identified. The data were taken from a study of T cell responses to AZD1222 COVID-19 vaccine. The table came from immunoSEQ multiplex PCR; TCRdb's copy has only in-frame clones and leaves some out. Of more than 95,000 clones listed, approximately 90% are singletons. Notes on the study in general: Repertoire samples came only from after the peak T cell response.

V was shortened by 0 bases and J by 2 bases, with 12 bases between the two germline ends. The V gene's germline CDR1 is LGHNA and CDR2 YNFKEQ. The CDR3 loop spans 16 amino acids. This chain joins TRBV4-2 and TRBJ2-3, with D unresolved. The input for sequencing was peripheral blood, taken 28 days after the second AZD1222 dose. The source of this sequence is an adult who received the AZD1222 COVID-19 vaccine. The DNA of the CDR3 is TGTGCCAGCAGCCAAGATTACACGGCCCTCACAGATACGCAGTATTTT. Its translation is CASSQDYTALTDTQYF.